This TCR beta chain was captured by sequencing in a study of metastatic and nonmetastatic thyroid tumors. Across the whole study: Repertoire data that came from the blood and tumor or nodule tissue of malignant and benign thyroid patients were compared. Findings of the study overall: When malignant thyroid tumors were compared with benign nodules, TCR beta diversity was reportedly significantly higher in the malignant tumors. This held in both blood and tumor samples.

Under the authors' procedure: Construction of a distant-metastasis classifier for papillary thyroid cancer relied on CDR3 differences across clinicopathological groups. TCRdb called clones again from the PCR reads with MiXCR. For this entry, the V and J calls and clone size follow TCRdb and not the study's own pipeline. The sample carries 55,000 or so clones, around a sixth recorded once. Many counts were recorded for this clone. The antigen is undetermined. Germline CDR1 and CDR2: MDHEN and SYDVKM. The CDR3 runs to 14 residues. Losses at the gene ends were 7 bases for V and 4 bases for J; bases not matched to a gene: 4. All patients reached thyroid surgery having received no treatment beforehand.

This TCR came from a female donor with papillary thyroid cancer or a benign thyroid nodule (not recorded which). Some clones in this sample may be carry-over from other donors' samples. The chain uses TRBV28 and TRBJ1-6, with 7 bases identical to TRBD1. The sample taken for sequencing was blood. The CDR3 loop is CASIQGGYNSPLHF. CDR3 DNA sequence: TGTGCCAGCATTCAGGGGGGATATAATTCACCCCTCCACTTT.